One and the same sample provided the 5 T cell receptor beta chains below, sequenced in a study of blood T cell repertoires in COVID-19. Sequenced by immunoSEQ multiplex PCR; TCRdb stores in-frame clones only, minus some. Counted here are nearly 350,000 clones, roughly 90% occurring once; the ten biggest clones make up 7.3%. Source material: peripheral blood. The receptors were sampled from a woman in her 70s with COVID-19, enrolled during active disease.

The chain recombines TRBV7-8 with TRBJ2-2; a possible D gene is TRBD1 (5 bases). Trimming removed 5 bases at V and 5 bases at J, with 9 bases between. CDR3 length: 13 residues. Germline V gene lookup returns CDR1 SGHVS and CDR2 FQNEAQ. CDR3 nucleotides: TGTGCCAGCAGCGGAAGGGGAACCGGGGAGCTGTTTTTT. Amino acids: CASSGRGTGELFF.

The J gene is TRBJ1-1, the V gene TRBV6-5; 7 bases fit TRBD1. Germline-derived CDR1 and CDR2 are MNHEY and SVGAGI. J was trimmed by 1 base and V by 7 bases; bases with no gene match: 3. The CDR3 has 13 amino acids. The CDR3 reads CASIRTGNTEAFF. The CDR3 bases are TGTGCCAGCATCCGGACAGGGAACACTGAAGCTTTCTTT.

The chain couples TRBV6-2 or TRBV6-3 to TRBJ1-1; 7 bases fit TRBD1. V dropped 5 bases and J dropped 8; count of bases not matched to a gene: 2. The length of the CDR3 is 11 residues. The V gene's germline CDR1 is MNHEY and CDR2 SVGEGT. The CDR3 DNA reads as TGTGCCAGCAGTAACAGGGGAGAAGCTTTCTTT. Amino acids: CASSNRGEAFF.

The rearrangement links TRBV19 to TRBJ1-2, with 9 bases lining up with TRBD1. The germline V gene encodes CDR1 LNHDA and CDR2 SQIVND (reference sequence). The junction had 4 bases not matched to a gene; V was cut back by 5 bases and J by 6 bases. The CDR3 is 13 residues long. The CDR3 DNA reads TGTGCCAGTAGTCGGGACAGGGACGATGGCTACACCTTC. Amino acids: CASSRDRDDGYTF.

The genes are TRBV5-1 and TRBJ1-1; 7 nucleotides match TRBD1. This CDR3 spans 15 amino acids. V lost 5 bases to trimming and J lost 0 bases; unmatched junction nucleotides: 7. The V gene's germline CDR1 is SGHRS and CDR2 YFSETQ. CDR3 region: CASSPRGVMNTEAFF. The CDR3 nucleotides are TGCGCCAGCAGTCCCAGGGGGGTCATGAACACTGAAGCTTTCTTT.